This T cell receptor beta chain is from a study of OX40 agonist ivuxolimab in advanced cancers. Study-wide background: The patients received ivuxolimab by intravenous route every 2 weeks at 0.01 to 10 mg/kg. Earlier anti-PD-1, anti-PD-L1 or anti-CTLA-4 therapy was permitted; roughly 37% had received some.

Germline assignment: CDR1 SGDLS and CDR2 YYNGEE. The CDR3 totals 13 residues. V gave up 0 bases and J gave up 1 base, with 4 bases separating them. Only in-frame clones appear in the TCRdb table, and some are missing; sequencing was by immunoSEQ multiplex PCR. The table records 65,000 to 80,000 clones, more than 85% of them present only once. This chain joins TRBV9 and TRBJ2-5; D is uncertain. The sequencing used CD4+ or CD8+ T cells sorted from blood, collected in a trial of the OX40 agonist ivuxolimab. This TCR was sampled from an adult with an advanced solid tumor such as melanoma, head and neck, liver or kidney cancer. The CDR3 is CASSVGLQETQYF. CDR3 in DNA: TGTGCCAGCAGCGTAGGACTCCAAGAGACCCAGTACTTC.